This T cell receptor (beta chain) was recovered during a study of control samples from healthy donors and cancer patients. The count of this clone is one. The protocol was immunoSEQ multiplex PCR, while the TCRdb copy is restricted to in-frame clones and leaves out a portion. The top ten clones hold 1.2% to 1.5% of a sample with 170,000 or so clones, roughly 94% of them seen once. Input material: blood. The sequence was obtained from a young woman in good health.

The CDR3 loop reads CASSFTGGNQPQHF. Here the CDR3 DNA reads TGTGCCAGCAGCTTCACAGGGGGCAATCAGCCCCAGCATTTT. The J gene is TRBJ1-5, the V gene TRBV7-2; 7 nucleotides agree with TRBD1. Germline CDR1 SGHTA, CDR2 FQGNSA. The CDR3 runs to 14 residues. Trimming at V came to 3 bases and at J to 2 bases, leaving 1 base not matched to a gene.